The subject of this entry is one T cell receptor beta chain. The source of the sample is a study of blood T cell repertoires in COVID-19. Study background: Sources were T cells, B-cell-depleted T cells, or PBMCs; the material itself was cDNA or gDNA.

Clones were sequenced by immunoSEQ multiplex PCR, and TCRdb holds only the in-frame ones, with some missing. Found here are about half a million clones, approximately 85% of them singletons; the top ten hold more than 3%. The junction had 7 bases not matched to a gene; V was cut back by 5 bases and J by 6 bases. The CDR3 runs 15 residues. The germline CDR1 and CDR2 sequences are MDHEN and SYDVKM. Sequenced material: peripheral blood. The source of this sequence is a human donor in a cohort sampled during active COVID-19. The V and J genes are TRBV28 and TRBJ2-1; 10 nucleotides align to TRBD1. CDR3 protein: CASSLGQGEFNEQFF. The CDR3 DNA sequence: TGTGCCAGCAGTCTCGGACAGGGGGAATTCAATGAGCAGTTCTTC.